The 28 T cell receptor beta chains presented below share a single source sample, sequenced in a study of blood T cells in healthy people across ages. A J-beta primer mix and a sample-barcoded 5' primer were used in a second PCR of about 6 to 12 cycles. TCRdb passed the 5' RACE reads through MiXCR, listing each CDR3 protein once. Counted here are 720,000 or so distinct CDR3 sequences, approximately 40% occurring once; the ten biggest clones make up 25% to 35%. The sequencing sample was made of blood. These receptors originate from a man of 80 years or more in good health.

This clonotype has a handful of counts. This sequence joins TRBV20-1 and TRBJ2-5, with 14 bases aligning to TRBD2. The CDR3 is made up of 17 amino acids. Trimming removed 0 bases from V and 5 bases from J; junction bases left unmatched: 8. CDR1 DFQATT and CDR2 SNEGSKA come from the germline V gene (reference sequence). The CDR3 is CSARDRLAGGRVETQYF. Here the CDR3 DNA reads TGCAGTGCTAGAGACCGACTAGCGGGGGGGCGAGTGGAGACCCAGTACTTC.

This clonotype was observed a handful of times. J is TRBJ1-1 and V is TRBV20-1; no clear D gene. The CDR3 totals 13 residues. Germline loops: CDR1 DFQATT, CDR2 SNEGSKA (reference sequence). Trimming pared 3 bases from V and 1 base from J, leaving 9 bases between. CDR3: CSASGRPNTEAFF. The DNA for the CDR3 is TGCAGTGCTAGCGGCCGGCCGAACACTGAAGCTTTCTTT.

The chain couples TRBV5-1 to TRBJ2-3; D tentatively reads TRBD1 or TRBD2 (7 bases each). The V and J ends lost 6 bases and 6 bases respectively, with 20 bases between them. CDR1 and CDR2 from the germline V gene are SGHRS and YFSETQ. The CDR3 has 15 residues. CDR3 nucleotides: TGCGCCAGCACCGAGGGGGGGACAGCCAGGGATACGCAGTATTTT. Translation: CASTEGGTARDTQYF.

This clonotype was detected only once. V is TRBV20-1 and J is TRBJ1-2; a weak D match, TRBD1 (6 bases). V dropped 6 bases and J dropped 6 bases, with 23 bases sitting between them. The CDR3 is 15 residues long. CDR1 is DFQATT and CDR2 is SNEGSKA in the germline V gene (reference sequence). CDR3 in DNA: TGCAGTGCCCCGGAGGGGGTCGGGACGAACGATGGCTACACCTTC. It encodes CSAPEGVGTNDGYTF.

The chain carries TRBV6-1 and TRBJ2-1, with a tentative D call TRBD1 (5 bases). CDR1 is MNHNS and CDR2 is SASEGT in the germline V gene. The CDR3 is 13 amino acids. V was trimmed by 2 bases and J by 7 bases, leaving 9 bases between them. The CDR3 DNA reads TGTGCCAGCAGTGAACCAGGGCGGAATGAGCAGTTCTTC. This gives the protein CASSEPGRNEQFF.

The chain recombines TRBV7-2 with TRBJ1-2; weak D call: TRBD1 (5 bases). Trimming left V 3 bases short and J 1 base short, with 6 bases between. The CDR3 covers 13 residues. Germline lookup yields CDR1 SGHTA and CDR2 FQGNSA. CDR3 nucleotide sequence: TGTGCCAGCAGCTTGGGACTTAACTATGGCTACACCTTC. This gives the protein CASSLGLNYGYTF.

The rearrangement links TRBV7-2 to TRBJ1-2; 8 nucleotides line up with TRBD1. CDR1 is SGHTA and CDR2 is FQGNSA in the germline V gene. CDR3 size: 15 residues. The junction had 9 bases not matched to a gene; V was cut back by 5 bases and J by 4 bases. In DNA, the CDR3 is TGTGCCAGCAGCGCAGAACAGGGGGGAAGCTATGGCTACACCTTC. Its translation: CASSAEQGGSYGYTF.

The genes are TRBV7-8 and TRBJ2-5, with D perhaps matching TRBD1 or TRBD2 (6 bases each). V was cut by 4 bases and J by 6 bases, with 21 bases left in between. CDR1 is SGHVS and CDR2 is FQNEAQ in the germline V gene. The CDR3 sequence is 16 residues long. The DNA of the CDR3 is TGTGCCAGCAGCTCTAGTGAGGGGGGCCCCGCTAAGACCCAGTACTTC. This gives the protein CASSSSEGGPAKTQYF. Drawing the rest from reference TRBV7-8 and TRBJ2-5, the complete variable domain is GAGVSQSPRYKVAKRGQDVALRCDPISGHVSLFWYQQALGQGPEFLTYFQNEAQLDKSGLPSDRFFAERPEGSVSTLKIQRTQQEDSAVYLCASSSSEGGPAKTQYFGPGTRLLVL.

The rearrangement joins TRBV6-2 or TRBV6-3 to TRBJ2-7, with a possible D match to TRBD1 (6 bases). The CDR3 has 15 amino acids. CDR1 is MNHEY and CDR2 is SVGEGT in the germline V gene. V lost 6 bases and J 0 bases, leaving 15 bases between the germline ends. The CDR3 loop is CASRTRAGASYEQYF. CDR3 coding DNA: TGTGCCAGCAGAACCCGGGCAGGGGCCTCCTACGAGCAGTACTTC.

This clonotype has more than one count but fewer than ten. The chain is built from TRBV2 and TRBJ2-5, with 11 bases identical to TRBD2. The CDR3 sequence is 15 residues long. V was clipped by 5 bases and J by 2 bases; unmatched bases: 4. CDR1 is SNHLY and CDR2 is FYNNEI in the germline V gene. In DNA form, the CDR3 reads TGTGCCAGCAGTTTGACTAGCGGGAATCAAGAGACCCAGTACTTC. It specifies CASSLTSGNQETQYF.

The V gene is TRBV6-5, the J gene TRBJ2-2; 9 bases map to TRBD1. There are 15 residues in the CDR3. Germline V lookup: CDR1 MNHEY, CDR2 SVGAGI. J lost 5 bases, V lost 6 bases, and 7 bases had no gene match. The CDR3 loop is CASRLDRGKTGELFF. Written as DNA, the CDR3 is TGTGCCAGCAGACTCGACAGGGGGAAAACCGGGGAGCTGTTTTTT.

This clonotype came up a few times. This chain connects TRBV5-1 to TRBJ2-7; TRBD2 agrees at 8 bases. The germline gives CDR1 SGHRS, CDR2 YFSETQ. V lost 6 bases to trimming and J lost 0 bases; unmatched junction nucleotides: 8. CDR3 length: 15 amino acids. DNA for the CDR3: TGCGCCAGCAACCCAGTAGCGGGAAACTCCTACGAGCAGTACTTC. It codes for CASNPVAGNSYEQYF.

The V and J genes are TRBV6-1 and TRBJ2-7; TRBD1 is a possible D gene (5 bases). Germline CDR1 reads MNHNS; CDR2 reads SASEGT. The ends were cut back, 5 bases at V and 5 bases at J, with 25 bases in the middle. The CDR3 totals 17 residues. CDR3 in amino acids: CASSPPLQGVASHEQYF. CDR3 DNA: TGTGCCAGCAGTCCCCCTCTACAAGGGGTAGCAAGCCACGAGCAGTACTTC.

This clonotype was found a few times. The chain has TRBV7-2 and TRBJ2-5; D unresolved. The CDR3 is made up of 15 amino acids. CDR1 and CDR2 (germline): SGHTA, FQGNSA. V was clipped by 5 bases and J by 2 bases, with 15 bases between them. CDR3 sequence reads: CASSPRRARQETQYF. CDR3 sequence (DNA): TGTGCCAGCAGCCCCCGAAGGGCCAGACAAGAGACCCAGTACTTC.

CDR3 protein: CASSFVVMTGGVSSGYTF. CDR3 coding DNA: TGTGCCAGCAGCTTCGTAGTAATGACAGGGGGCGTCTCCAGTGGCTACACCTTC. V and J are TRBV5-5 and TRBJ1-2; 10 positions match TRBD1. Trimming removed 2 bases from V and 7 bases from J; junction bases left unmatched: 17. Per the germline V gene, CDR1 is SGHKS and CDR2 is YYEKEE (reference sequence). The CDR3 consists of 18 residues.

The rearrangement links TRBV7-2 to TRBJ2-7, with TRBD2 identical over 7 bases. The J call is uncertain, as TRBJ2-5 better fits the DNA end. This CDR3 region has 16 residues. Per germline, CDR1 SGHTA and CDR2 FQGNSA. DNA of the CDR3: TGTGCCAGCAGCAACAGCGGGAAGGTGCGGCAAGAGACCCAGTACTTC. Translated, it gives CASSNSGKVRQETQYF.

In its sample, this clonotype was seen a few times. The chain uses TRBV20-1 and TRBJ2-7; unclear D gene. This CDR3 is built from 13 residues. CDR1 is DFQATT and CDR2 is SNEGSKA in the germline V gene (reference sequence). V gave up 6 bases and J gave up 5 bases, with 17 bases separating them. The CDR3: CSAEKLLGNEQYF. In DNA form, the CDR3 reads TGCAGTGCCGAAAAGCTACTGGGAAACGAGCAGTACTTC.

The gene calls are TRBV7-2 and TRBJ2-5; D not certain. The CDR3 has 13 residues. Trimming took off 3 bases at V and 5 bases at J, with 10 bases between the two ends. The germline V gene encodes CDR1 SGHTA and CDR2 FQGNSA. The CDR3 region is CASSFDTLETQYF. In DNA form, the CDR3 reads TGTGCCAGCAGCTTTGATACTTTGGAGACCCAGTACTTC.

V is TRBV18 and J is TRBJ1-1, with TRBD1 as a possible D gene (5 bases). V shed 4 bases and J shed 5 bases, with 14 bases lying between them. The CDR3 length is 14 residues. Germline V gene sequence: CDR1 KGHSH, CDR2 LQKENI. CDR3 protein: CASSLGTRGTEAFF. As DNA, the CDR3 is TGTGCCAGCTCACTAGGGACCCGAGGGACTGAAGCTTTCTTT.

This clonotype was counted only a few times. This may come from a read error, since a much larger clone is one base off. The chain uses TRBV29-1 and TRBJ2-7; 7 bases align to TRBD1. This CDR3 contains 16 residues. Germline lookup yields CDR1 SQVTM and CDR2 ANQGSEA. Trimming at V came to 3 bases and at J to 7 bases, leaving 18 bases not matched to a gene. The CDR3 bases are TGCAGCGTTGAGGTCACCACAGGGGTTTCGGGCTATGAGCAGTACTTC. Translation: CSVEVTTGVSGYEQYF.

The CDR3 protein is CAITYREGYEQYF. DNA of the CDR3: TGTGCCATCACTTACAGGGAAGGGTACGAGCAGTACTTC. The chain employs TRBV10-3 and TRBJ2-7, with a weak D call TRBD1 (6 bases). V was trimmed by 7 bases and J by 4 bases, leaving 14 bases between them. Germline CDR1 is ENHRY and CDR2 is SYGVKD. CDR3 size: 13 residues.

V usage is TRBV14 and J usage is TRBJ2-7, with TRBD2 matching over 10 bases. The CDR3 has 14 amino acids. V lost 5 bases, J lost 4 bases, and 5 bases stayed unmatched. CDR1 and CDR2 (germline): SGHDN, FVKESK. DNA of the CDR3: TGTGCCAGCAGCAAACGACTAGCGGGTTACGAGCAGTACTTC. Its translation: CASSKRLAGYEQYF.

V is TRBV7-2 and J is TRBJ2-3; 9 positions match TRBD1. After removal of 6 bases from V and 4 bases from J, the junction contained 8 bases not matched to a gene. Germline values: CDR1 SGHTA, CDR2 FQGNSA. This CDR3 has 15 amino acids. CDR3 in DNA: TGTGCCAGCAGACTGGACAGGGGTCGGGCAGATACGCAGTATTTT. Its protein is CASRLDRGRADTQYF.

The sample holds a few counts of this clonotype. DNA for the CDR3: TGCAGTGCTAGAGATCGTCGATGGGGGCCCCCCGAGCAGTACTTC. Translation: CSARDRRWGPPEQYF. The chain uses TRBV20-1 and TRBJ2-7; perhaps TRBD1 as D (6 bases). CDR3 length: 15 amino acids. V dropped 0 bases and J dropped 6 bases, with 18 bases sitting between them. Germline values: CDR1 DFQATT, CDR2 SNEGSKA (reference sequence).

This chain uses TRBV5-5 with TRBJ2-7; D unresolved. CDR1 and CDR2 (germline): SGHKS, YYEKEE (reference sequence). V lost 5 bases and J lost 0, with 9 bases in between. The CDR3 totals 13 residues. The CDR3 bases are TGTGCCAGCAGGGCGTCTAGCTCCTACGAGCAGTACTTC. It codes for CASRASSSYEQYF.

The chain recombines TRBV20-1 with TRBJ2-1, with 7 bases lining up with TRBD2. The germline CDR1 and CDR2 sequences are DFQATT and SNEGSKA (reference sequence). This CDR3 is built from 14 residues. Trimming took 1 base from V and 12 from J; bases not matched to a gene: 12. The CDR3 reads CSARVERDVCVQFF. The CDR3 bases are TGCAGTGCTAGAGTGGAGCGGGACGTCTGTGTGCAGTTCTTC.

The chain joins TRBV9 to TRBJ2-5, with 7 bases aligning to TRBD1. The CDR3 runs 15 residues. Germline trimming cut 0 bases from V and 2 bases from J; bases unmatched to any gene: 4. Germline V gives CDR1 SGDLS, CDR2 YYNGEE. The CDR3 nucleotides are TGTGCCAGCAGCGTAGCCTTGACAGGGCAAGAGACCCAGTACTTC. Its protein is CASSVALTGQETQYF.

This clonotype was seen at least ten times. This chain's CDR3 is CASSASPAVSSYEQYF. In DNA, the CDR3 is TGTGCCAGCAGTGCCTCCCCGGCGGTTAGCTCCTACGAGCAGTACTTC. The rearrangement joins TRBV7-2 to TRBJ2-7; D not resolved. CDR1 SGHTA and CDR2 FQGNSA come from the germline V gene. Trimming took 6 bases from V and 0 from J, leaving 18 bases between them. There are 16 residues in the CDR3.